This passage covers 15 T cell receptor beta chains from one sample sequenced in a study of regulatory T cells in long-lasting Graves disease. Time point: newly diagnosed GD, antithyroid drugs for less than 3 months. The TCR library was prepared using RNA isolated from PBMCs. The authors built TCR beta libraries using iRepertoire HTBI primers and Arm-PCR of CDR3 regions. One entry per CDR3 protein, called by TCRdb with MiXCR from the multiplex PCR reads. The sample consists of hundreds of thousands of distinct CDR3 sequences, around 15% of them appearing once. The same specimen was also included in a second study, on T cells in Graves' hyperthyroidism and ophthalmopathy.

The sample was peripheral blood mononuclear cells (PBMCs), taken at new diagnosis, from a patient treated with antithyroid drugs. The receptors here all came from a woman aged 25 to 45 with Graves disease.

This chain's CDR3 is CASSHSSGISTDTQYF. In nucleotides, the CDR3 is TGCGCCAGCAGCCATTCTAGCGGGATCAGCACAGATACGCAGTATTTT. The rearrangement links TRBV4-3 to TRBJ2-3; 9 positions agree with TRBD2. The V gene's germline CDR1 is LGHNA and CDR2 YSLEER. This CDR3 has 16 amino acids. The junction had 4 bases not matched to a gene; V was cut back by 3 bases and J by 0 bases.

The V call is TRBV6-1, the J call TRBJ1-1; D gene ambiguous. V was pared by 2 bases and J by 1 base, with 11 bases between. Germline CDR1 and CDR2: MNHNS and SASEGT. This CDR3 has 15 amino acids. DNA for the CDR3: TGTGCCAGCAGTGAAACTGGGCTACCGAACACTGAAGCTTTCTTT. Its translation is CASSETGLPNTEAFF.

This clonotype was seen ten or more times. The rearrangement links TRBV30 to TRBJ2-1; TRBD2 matches 15 bases. CDR1 and CDR2 from the germline V gene are GTSNPN and SVGIG (reference sequence). The CDR3 sequence is 16 residues long. Losses at the gene ends were 0 bases for V and 8 bases for J; bases not matched to a gene: 5. CDR3 DNA sequence: TGTGCCTGGAGTGTCTCTAGGACTAGCGGGGGGGATGAGCAGTTCTTC. It translates to CAWSVSRTSGGDEQFF.

This clonotype turned up a few times. A much larger clone differs by one base, so this may be a read error. The gene calls are TRBV3-1 and TRBJ2-5; 9 bases agree with TRBD1. This CDR3 has 17 amino acids. Trimming cost V 0 bases and J 11 bases; bases outside gene matches: 16. CDR1 LGHDT and CDR2 YNNKEL come from the germline V gene (reference sequence). CDR3 in amino acids: CASSQDKGTGRGLEQYF. The CDR3 DNA is TGTGCCAGCAGCCAAGATAAGGGGACAGGGAGGGGACTGGAGCAGTACTTC.

The chain combines TRBV5-1 with TRBJ2-1, with 10 bases identical to TRBD2. There are 20 residues in the CDR3. The ends lost 3 bases at V and 0 bases at J; junction bases unmatched: 15. Germline loops: CDR1 SGHRS, CDR2 YFSETQ. CDR3 in DNA: TGCGCCAGCAGCTCCCAAGGTGGGAGCGGGAGGGCCCGCTCCTACAATGAGCAGTTCTTC. Translating it yields CASSSQGGSGRARSYNEQFF.

The sample holds many counts of this clonotype. The chain recombines TRBV7-2 with TRBJ1-4, with D possibly being TRBD1 (6 bases). The V end lost 5 bases, the J end lost 4 bases, and 14 bases lay between the germline ends. CDR1 and CDR2 (germline): SGHTA, FQGNSA. The CDR3 extends over 15 amino acids. CDR3 region: CASSPGGQHNEKLFF. In DNA form, the CDR3 reads TGTGCCAGCAGCCCGGGGGGGCAGCATAATGAAAAACTGTTTTTT.

A word on this clonotype: A much larger clone lies a single base off, so this may be a read error. This CDR3 is missing its conserved last phenylalanine or tryptophan, likely due to a read error. The rearrangement joins TRBV2 to TRBJ2-7, with 8 bases matching TRBD1. Unmatched junction bases numbered 15, after V lost 6 bases and J lost 2 bases. The CDR3 has 17 residues. Looked up from germline, CDR1 is SNHLY and CDR2 is FYNNEI. The chain's CDR3 is CASSQDLTGARTYEQYL. CDR3 coding DNA: TGTGCCAGCAGCCAAGACCTGACAGGGGCGAGAACCTACGAGCAGTACCTC.

This clonotype was counted many times. This sequence joins TRBV20-1 and TRBJ2-5; the D is unclear. Germline V gene lookup returns CDR1 DFQATT and CDR2 SNEGSKA (reference sequence). The CDR3 extends over 15 amino acids. The V end was cut by 0 bases, the J end by 1 base, with 12 bases between. The chain's CDR3 is CSARDNRHSQETQYF. The CDR3, as DNA: TGCAGTGCTAGAGATAATCGGCACAGCCAAGAGACCCAGTACTTC.

V and J are TRBV27 and TRBJ2-2; 9 bases are a match to TRBD2. The CDR3 contains 14 residues. Trimming at V came to 8 bases and at J to 3 bases, leaving 4 bases not matched to a gene. Germline assignment: CDR1 MNHEY and CDR2 SMNVEV (reference sequence). The CDR3 spells CASGRLADTGELFF. CDR3 nucleotides: TGTGCCAGCGGAAGACTAGCGGACACCGGGGAGCTGTTTTTT.

Points on this clonotype: Given a much more abundant clone one base away, this may be a read error. The chain couples TRBV11-2 to TRBJ1-5; 7 nucleotides match TRBD1. V lost 4 bases, J lost 7 bases, and 10 bases stayed unmatched. CDR1 and CDR2 from the germline V gene are SGHAT and FQNNGV. The CDR3 consists of 15 residues. CDR3 sequence reads: CASSSSGGLIQPQHF. The CDR3 coding sequence is TGTGCCAGCAGCTCCTCAGGGGGATTGATACAGCCCCAGCATTTT.

The chain employs TRBV5-1 and TRBJ1-4; 7 nucleotides align to TRBD1. The J segment lost 5 bases and the V segment lost 3 bases, leaving 7 bases of the junction unmatched. Germline CDR1 and CDR2: SGHRS and YFSETQ. The CDR3 loop spans 15 amino acids. The CDR3 spells CASSSPGQTNEKLFF. CDR3 nucleotide sequence: TGCGCCAGCAGCTCGCCGGGACAGACCAATGAAAAACTGTTTTTT.

J is TRBJ2-3 and V is TRBV19; 12 nucleotides line up with TRBD1. Germline CDR1 reads LNHDA; CDR2 reads SQIVND (reference sequence). V dropped 7 bases and J dropped 5; count of bases not matched to a gene: 10. The CDR3 spans 16 residues. CDR3 sequence reads: CASTRLGDRGRDTQYF. The CDR3 DNA is TGTGCCAGTACCCGACTGGGGGACAGGGGGCGAGATACGCAGTATTTT.

The rearrangement joins TRBV19 to TRBJ2-3, with 7 bases identical to TRBD2. CDR1 and CDR2 from the germline V gene are LNHDA and SQIVND (reference sequence). Germline trimming cut 3 bases from V and 5 bases from J; bases unmatched to any gene: 8. The CDR3 is made up of 15 amino acids. This CDR3 reads CASSIGGIDEDTQYF. CDR3 coding DNA: TGTGCCAGTAGTATCGGGGGGATTGATGAAGATACGCAGTATTTT.

This clonotype was picked up many times. The rearrangement uses TRBV5-1 and TRBJ2-1; D gene unclear. The V gene lost 1 base and the J gene lost 1 base, with 9 bases spanning the gap. Germline V gene data show CDR1 as SGHRS and CDR2 as YFSETQ. CDR3 length equals 15 residues. The CDR3 DNA reads TGCGCCAGCAGCTTGATGACTCTGTCCTACAATGAGCAGTTCTTC. It codes for CASSLMTLSYNEQFF.

This chain joins TRBV7-3 and TRBJ1-5; D not certain. The CDR3 covers 13 residues. The V gene lost 4 bases and the J gene lost 5 bases, with 9 bases spanning the gap. CDR1 and CDR2 (germline): SGHTA, FQGTGA. The CDR3 DNA reads TGTGCCAGCAGCTCCGGCAGTTATCAGCCCCAGCATTTT. Encoded protein: CASSSGSYQPQHF. Full variable domain (missing parts from reference TRBV7-3 and TRBJ1-5): GAGVSQTPSNKVTEKGKYVELRCDPISGHTALYWYRQSLGQGPEFLIYFQGTGAADDSGLPNDRFFAVRPEGSVSTLKIQRTERGDSAVYLCASSSGSYQPQHFGDGTRLSIL.